These 22 T cell receptor beta chains share one sample of origin, sequenced in a study of T cell changes during pregnancy in multiple sclerosis. The protocol was immunoSEQ multiplex PCR, while the TCRdb copy is restricted to in-frame clones and leaves out a portion. This table has about 99,000 clones, 85% to 95% appearing once. This specimen consisted of peripheral blood, obtained after pregnancy. The receptors derive from a female donor with multiple sclerosis, enrolled in a pregnancy study.

The chain combines TRBV7-2 with TRBJ1-1, with TRBD1 matching 7 bases. The germline CDR1 and CDR2 sequences are SGHTA and FQGNSA. The CDR3 consists of 15 residues. With V trimmed by 6 bases and J by 0 bases, 7 bases remained unmatched. The CDR3 DNA follows: TGTGCCAGCAGGGGTAGGGGGCCTCTGAACACTGAAGCTTTCTTT. As protein: CASRGRGPLNTEAFF.

V usage is TRBV7-7 and J usage is TRBJ2-5; TRBD2 agrees at 14 bases. The CDR3 runs 15 residues. Germline assignment: CDR1 SSHAT and CDR2 FNYEAQ (reference sequence). The trim removed 5 bases at V and 5 bases at J, leaving 4 bases unmatched. Here the CDR3 DNA reads TGTGCCAGCAGCCTACGACTAGCGGGAGGGGAGACCCAGTACTTC. This translates into CASSLRLAGGETQYF.

The V call is TRBV5-4, the J call TRBJ2-1; TRBD1 matches 8 bases. This CDR3 region has 13 residues. The germline CDR1 and CDR2 sequences are SGHNT and YYREEE (reference sequence). V shed 3 bases, J shed 7 bases, and the junction held 3 bases outside the gene matches. CDR3 DNA: TGTGCCAGCAGCTCAGGGGGCGAGAATGAGCAGTTCTTC. Protein: CASSSGGENEQFF.

This sequence joins TRBV28 and TRBJ2-7; the match to TRBD2 covers 8 bases. V lost 6 bases and J lost 3; bases outside the gene matches: 7. The CDR3 contains 14 residues. The germline gives CDR1 MDHEN, CDR2 SYDVKM. CDR3 bases: TGTGCCAGCAGCCCGGGGGGGTCGTTCTACGAGCAGTACTTC. Translation: CASSPGGSFYEQYF.

This clone has just one count. The chain carries TRBV30 and TRBJ2-6; D remains ambiguous. Germline V gene data show CDR1 as GTSNPN and CDR2 as SVGIG (reference sequence). The CDR3 sequence is 15 residues long. V lost 0 bases and J 4 bases, leaving 10 bases between the germline ends. CDR3 nucleotides: TGTGCCTGGAGTGTCGTGGAGACCGGGGCCAACGTCCTGACTTTC. Translating gives CAWSVVETGANVLTF. The full variable domain, in which reference TRBV30 and TRBJ2-6 provide the parts outside the CDR3, is SQTIHQWPATLVQPVGSPLSLECTVEGTSNPNLYWYRQAAGRGLQLLFYSVGIGQISSEVPQNLSASRPQDRQFILSSKKLLLSDSGFYLCAWSVVETGANVLTFGAGSRLTVL.

This chain joins TRBV25-1 and TRBJ2-7; the match to TRBD1 covers 7 bases. J lost 0 bases, V lost 7 bases, and 0 bases had no gene match. The CDR3 runs 12 residues. CDR1 MGHDK and CDR2 SYGVNS come from the germline V gene. CDR3 nucleotide sequence: TGTGCCAGCAACAGGGGCTCCTACGAGCAGTACTTC. Its translation is CASNRGSYEQYF.

The genes are TRBV6-1 and TRBJ2-1; D might be TRBD2 (7 bases). The V end lost 2 bases, the J end lost 15 bases, and 20 bases lay between the germline ends. Germline CDR1 is MNHNS and CDR2 is SASEGT. The length of the CDR3 is 14 residues. This CDR3 is CASSELINREGAFF. CDR3 bases: TGTGCCAGCAGTGAACTCATTAACAGGGAGGGAGCGTTCTTC.

This sequence joins TRBV5-1 and TRBJ2-7, with 14 bases that match TRBD2. This CDR3 comprises 18 residues. Germline V CDR1 and CDR2: SGHRS, YFSETQ. With V trimmed by 0 bases and J by 4 bases, 9 bases remained unmatched. CDR3 protein: CASSLAGPGTSGRYEQYF. The CDR3 nucleotides are TGCGCCAGCAGCTTGGCCGGACCCGGGACTAGCGGGAGATACGAGCAGTACTTC.

The gene calls are TRBV2 and TRBJ2-7; D may be TRBD1 (5 bases). The ends were cut back, 7 bases at V and 1 base at J, with 11 bases in the middle. Germline V gene lookup returns CDR1 SNHLY and CDR2 FYNNEI. This CDR3 has 13 residues. CDR3 sequence: CASKQVVSYEQYF. In nucleotides, the CDR3 is TGTGCCAGCAAACAGGTCGTTTCCTACGAGCAGTACTTC.

V is TRBV19 and J is TRBJ1-2; 7 bases are shared with TRBD1. V dropped 1 base and J dropped 0; count of bases not matched to a gene: 2. CDR1 and CDR2 (germline): LNHDA, SQIVND (reference sequence). This CDR3 region has 15 residues. This chain's CDR3 is CASSIGDSANYGYTF. The CDR3 bases are TGTGCCAGTAGTATAGGGGACAGCGCTAACTATGGCTACACCTTC.

The J gene is TRBJ2-5, the V gene TRBV7-2; a possible D gene is TRBD2 (5 bases). Germline-derived CDR1 and CDR2 are SGHTA and FQGNSA. The CDR3 is made up of 12 amino acids. The V and J ends lost 5 bases and 5 bases respectively, with 9 bases between them. CDR3 DNA sequence: TGTGCCAGCAGCCCCGGGGTGGAGACCCAGTACTTC. Amino acid sequence: CASSPGVETQYF. Supplemented by reference TRBV7-2 and TRBJ2-5, the full variable domain reads GAGVSQSPSNKVTEKGKDVELRCDPISGHTALYWYRQSLGQGLEFLIYFQGNSAPDKSGLPSDRFSAERTGGSVSTLTIQRTQQEDSAVYLCASSPGVETQYFGPGTRLLVL.

The gene calls are TRBV7-2 and TRBJ2-5; TRBD1 might be the D (5 bases). The V end was cut by 3 bases, the J end by 7 bases, with 15 bases between. Germline V lookup: CDR1 SGHTA, CDR2 FQGNSA. There are 14 residues in the CDR3. The CDR3 DNA reads as TGTGCCAGCAGCTTGGAAACAGGTCCGGGGACCCAGTACTTC. This codes for CASSLETGPGTQYF.

V usage is TRBV27 and J usage is TRBJ2-5, with 7 bases that match TRBD2. The CDR3 is 20 amino acids. V gave up 0 bases and J gave up 2 bases; unmatched junction bases: 18. Germline CDR1 reads MNHEY; CDR2 reads SMNVEV (reference sequence). In DNA form, the CDR3 reads TGTGCCAGCAGTTTATCCCCCCTACATCCGGGGGGTGGGGATCAAGAGACCCAGTACTTC. Translating gives CASSLSPLHPGGGDQETQYF.

This clone was recorded once. The chain combines TRBV27 with TRBJ2-7; 10 bases are a match to TRBD2. From germline, CDR1 is MNHEY and CDR2 SMNVEV (reference sequence). CDR3 length: 16 amino acids. The V segment lost 2 bases and the J segment 4 bases; nucleotides outside the gene matches: 8. DNA of the CDR3: TGTGCCAGCAGTTTAGTGGGACTAGCGAGTTCTTACGAGCAGTACTTC. It encodes CASSLVGLASSYEQYF.

This rearrangement joins TRBV7-2 to TRBJ2-5; D perhaps matches TRBD2 (6 bases). Germline V gives CDR1 SGHTA, CDR2 FQGNSA. CDR3 length: 16 amino acids. V was pared by 1 base and J by 10 bases, with 22 bases between. CDR3 sequence: CASSLGRGAHSQGQYF. The CDR3 nucleotides are TGTGCCAGCAGCTTAGGGAGGGGCGCTCACTCCCAGGGCCAGTACTTC.

The chain links TRBV5-1 to TRBJ2-2; TRBD1 matches 12 bases. The CDR3 has 16 residues. Germline loops: CDR1 SGHRS, CDR2 YFSETQ. The V gene end was trimmed by 4 bases and the J gene end by 6 bases; junction bases not matched to a gene: 7. The CDR3 region has the DNA TGCGCCAGCAGCCCGGGACAGGGGGCGCGGGCCGGGGAGCTGTTTTTT. Translation: CASSPGQGARAGELFF.

V usage is TRBV7-2 and J usage is TRBJ2-3, with 7 bases that match TRBD1. There are 14 residues in the CDR3. Unmatched junction bases numbered 1, after V lost 4 bases and J lost 0 bases. Germline values: CDR1 SGHTA, CDR2 FQGNSA. The CDR3 bases are TGTGCCAGCAGCTCGGGACAGAGCACAGATACGCAGTATTTT. Translated, it gives CASSSGQSTDTQYF.

The CDR3 region has the DNA TGTGCCAGCAGCGTCGGGACAGGGAATTCCTATGGCTACACCTTC. Protein product: CASSVGTGNSYGYTF. J is TRBJ1-2 and V is TRBV5-5; 9 bases agree with TRBD1. The V and J ends lost 4 bases and 4 bases, in that order; junction bases with no gene match: 8. Germline V gene data show CDR1 as SGHKS and CDR2 as YYEKEE (reference sequence). CDR3 length: 15 amino acids.

The rearrangement uses TRBV5-1 and TRBJ2-5; 10 bases fit TRBD1. The germline V gene encodes CDR1 SGHRS and CDR2 YFSETQ. The V gene end was trimmed by 3 bases and the J gene end by 4 bases; junction bases not matched to a gene: 9. This CDR3 has 16 amino acids. The chain's CDR3 is CASSYLTGGAGETQYF. The CDR3 DNA reads TGCGCCAGCAGCTACTTGACAGGGGGCGCGGGAGAGACCCAGTACTTC.

This clone appeared once. This chain uses TRBV2 with TRBJ2-7; a possible D gene is TRBD1 (6 bases). The CDR3 runs to 12 residues. Germline CDR1 and CDR2: SNHLY and FYNNEI. V was trimmed by 7 bases and J by 1 base, leaving 8 bases between them. CDR3 sequence: CASIRGSYEQYF. The CDR3 DNA reads TGTGCCAGCATCAGGGGTTCCTACGAGCAGTACTTC.

The genes are TRBV10-1 and TRBJ2-1; 7 bases are a match to TRBD2. With V trimmed by 5 bases and J by 0 bases, 4 bases remained unmatched. Looked up from germline, CDR1 is WNHNN and CDR2 is SYGVQD (reference sequence). The CDR3 runs 15 residues. The CDR3 reads CASSKKRDSYNEQFF. CDR3 in DNA: TGCGCCAGCAGTAAGAAGCGGGACTCCTACAATGAGCAGTTCTTC.

The chain couples TRBV25-1 to TRBJ2-3; D is uncertain. V lost 3 bases to trimming and J lost 5 bases, with 9 bases between them. CDR3 length equals 13 residues. Germline V gives CDR1 MGHDK, CDR2 SYGVNS. The CDR3 here is CASSDSSRDTQYF. Here the CDR3 DNA reads TGTGCCAGCAGTGACAGTTCAAGAGATACGCAGTATTTT.